This T cell receptor beta chain is drawn from a study of breast tumors, draining lymph nodes, adjacent tissues. General study points: Tumor TCR diversity was below lymph nodes but above nontumor tissue. Luminal-like breast cancer showed significantly greater tumor-nontumor repertoire similarity than basal-like breast cancer did.

This clonotype was observed a single time. Its antigen is unidentified. With V trimmed by 3 bases and J by 4 bases, 5 bases remained unmatched. The germline CDR1 and CDR2 sequences are GTSNPN and SVGIG (reference sequence). This CDR3 is built from 13 residues. TCRdb re-derived calls from the multiplex PCR reads in MiXCR, one entry per CDR3 protein. The repertoire holds approximately 22,000 distinct CDR3 sequences, with around three fifths as singletons. V usage is TRBV30 and J usage is TRBJ1-1, with 7 bases that match TRBD1. The receptor's source is a female donor with breast cancer. Some clones in this sample may be carry-over from other donors' samples. Sample: tumor-adjacent breast tissue. For the CDR3, the DNA is TGTGCCTGGAGCAAACAGGGGTGCACTGAAGCTTTCTTT. Protein sequence: CAWSKQGCTEAFF.